The clone carrying this T cell receptor (beta chain) was observed a handful of times. The antigen is undetermined. V was pared by 0 bases and J by 0 bases, with 2 bases of the junction left unmatched. The CDR3 has 15 residues. Per germline, CDR1 DFQATT and CDR2 SNEGSKA (reference sequence). This specimen belongs to a study of blood T cells in healthy people across ages. Findings and limits, study-wide: Researchers report that TCR beta diversity correlated strongly with naive T cell percentage. Observed TCR beta diversity per million T cells went down as age went up. This fall followed a roughly linear course with age. PBMC samples, being unsorted, prevented any conclusive comparison of naive and antigen-experienced cells.

Using a J-beta primer mix together with a sample-barcoded 5' primer, a second PCR was run for roughly 6 to 11 cycles. TCRdb itself ran the 5' RACE reads through MiXCR, one entry per CDR3 protein. This sample carries hundreds of thousands of distinct CDR3 sequences, around a fifth of them seen once, and the ten largest clones take 3% to 4%. This clonotype was sampled from a man in his 70s in good health. Material for sequencing was blood. The chain is built from TRBV20-1 and TRBJ1-5, with TRBD1 matching 7 bases. The CDR3 protein is CSARDWTGSNQPQHF. In DNA form, the CDR3 reads TGCAGTGCTAGAGATTGGACAGGTAGCAATCAGCCCCAGCATTTT.